This is a list of T cell receptor beta chains from one sample in a study of a mutant IDH1 vaccine in newly diagnosed glioma. Using immunoSEQ multiplex PCR, the repertoire was profiled, and TCRdb retains in-frame clones only, with some absent. Of about 33,000 clones in the sample, approximately 80% were seen once. No antigen is known for these receptors. Sequenced here: PBMCs, sampled from a glioma patient whose treatment included an IDH1 peptide vaccine. The receptors come from a young man with glioma. Each CDR3 is given with its conserved first and last residue. The D gene is left open where the match is weak. The size entry is marked missing in some rows and otherwise reads once, few, many or a size class.

.,TRBJ2-7,TRBV6-1,.,CASSGVSYEQYF,TGTGCCAGCAGTGGCGTCTCCTACGAGCAGTACTTC
.,TRBJ1-4,TRBV4-1,.,CASSQGDEVWEKLFF,TGCGCCAGCAGCCAAGGGGACGAGGTATGGGAAAAACTGTTTTTT
TRBD2,TRBJ2-1,TRBV7-2,once,CASSGQASGYEQFF,TGTGCCAGCAGCGGGCAGGCTAGCGGGTATGAGCAGTTCTTC
.,TRBJ2-3,TRBV7-9,few,CASSSRQTSRTDTQYF,TGTGCCAGCAGCTCCAGACAGACGAGCCGTACAGATACGCAGTATTTT
TRBD1,TRBJ2-7,TRBV27,.,CASSRQGRSYEQYF,TGTGCCAGCAGTCGACAGGGGCGCTCCTACGAGCAGTACTTC
.,TRBJ2-2,TRBV19,.,CATKGTGKNTGELFF,TGTGCCACCAAAGGGACGGGAAAAAACACCGGGGAGCTGTTTTTT
TRBD1,TRBJ2-2,TRBV6-4,.,CASSDHDRGFTGELFF,TGTGCCAGCAGTGATCACGACAGGGGGTTCACCGGGGAGCTGTTTTTT
TRBD1,TRBJ2-1,TRBV7-9,.,CASSVGGGSLREQFF,TGTGCCAGCAGCGTAGGGGGCGGTTCGCTCAGAGAGCAGTTCTTC
TRBD2,TRBJ2-1,TRBV30,.,CARRTSGIYNEQFF,TGTGCCCGACGTACGAGCGGGATCTACAATGAGCAGTTCTTC
.,TRBJ2-7,TRBV27,.,CASSLDAGSYEQYF,TGTGCCAGCAGTTTAGATGCGGGATCCTACGAGCAGTACTTC
.,TRBJ2-7,TRBV5-8,.,CASTLMTSYEQYF,TGTGCCAGCACCCTGATGACCTCCTACGAGCAGTACTTC